Following are 21 T cell receptor beta chains from one sample sequenced in a study of shared T cell receptors in the human thymus. Libraries were prepared by immunoSEQ multiplex PCR; TCRdb keeps only in-frame clonotypes and omits some of them. The table shows around 340,000 clones, with 85% to 95% occurring only once. Sequencing was done on a sample of thymocytes. The source is a human donor.

About this clone itself: One end of the junction does not line up with germline, which may come from a read error. This chain links TRBV30 with TRBJ1-3; 7 nucleotides match TRBD1. This CDR3 spans 19 amino acids. The germline V gene has CDR1 GTSNPN and CDR2 SVGIG (reference sequence). In nucleotides, the CDR3 is TGTGCCTGGAGTGCAAAGGGACAGCCAATCCACTACTCTGGAACCACCATATATTTT. This translates into CAWSAKGQPIHYSGTTIYF.

The chain has TRBV5-6 and TRBJ2-7; D is uncertain. Trimming shortened V by 2 bases and J by 4 bases, and 10 bases separated the two germline ends. CDR3 length: 13 residues. CDR1 is SGHDT, CDR2 YYEEEE, per germline. The DNA for the CDR3 is TGTGCCAGCAGCTTACGAGTTACATACGAGCAGTACTTC. This gives the protein CASSLRVTYEQYF.

In its sample, this clone was seen once. The chain uses TRBV25-1 and TRBJ2-1; D may be TRBD2 (5 bases). Trimming shortened V by 6 bases and J by 1 base, and 16 bases separated the two germline ends. Germline V gene sequence: CDR1 MGHDK, CDR2 SYGVNS. The CDR3 loop spans 16 amino acids. CDR3 nucleotides: TGTGCCAGCAGCCCCGGACTCAACAAATCCTACAATGAGCAGTTCTTC. It is translated as CASSPGLNKSYNEQFF.

The CDR3 DNA is TGTGCCAGCAGTTCCGGTAATGAAAAACTGTTTTTT. Translating it yields CASSSGNEKLFF. The rearrangement joins TRBV27 to TRBJ1-4, with no clear D. Per the germline V gene, CDR1 is MNHEY and CDR2 is SMNVEV (reference sequence). Trimming left V 4 bases short and J 4 bases short, with 4 bases between. The length of the CDR3 is 12 residues.

The chain recombines TRBV27 with TRBJ2-7; 10 nucleotides line up with TRBD1. The V gene's germline CDR1 is MNHEY and CDR2 SMNVEV (reference sequence). This CDR3 has 15 amino acids. The J segment lost 6 bases and the V segment lost 5 bases, leaving 10 bases of the junction unmatched. The CDR3 DNA reads as TGTGCCAGCAGTCCGAGAGGGACAGGGGAGCTCGAGCAGTACTTC. It specifies CASSPRGTGELEQYF.

V gene TRBV11-3 combines with J gene TRBJ2-7, with TRBD1 identical over 7 bases. The CDR3 consists of 17 residues. Germline CDR1 and CDR2: SGHNT and YENEEA. V lost 2 bases to trimming and J lost 3 bases; unmatched junction nucleotides: 13. DNA for the CDR3: TGTGCCAGCAGCTTAACCCTCCCGGGACAGCGGTTCTACGAGCAGTACTTC. This encodes CASSLTLPGQRFYEQYF.

The CDR3 spells CSPRKGRADNQPQHF. The DNA for the CDR3 is TGCAGCCCACGTAAGGGCAGGGCGGACAATCAGCCCCAGCATTTT. The J gene is TRBJ1-5, the V gene TRBV29-1, with a tentative D call TRBD1 (5 bases). The V end was cut by 8 bases, the J end by 3 bases, with 20 bases between. CDR1 and CDR2 from the germline V gene are SQVTM and ANQGSEA. The CDR3 is 15 amino acids.

The chain combines TRBV15 with TRBJ2-1; 8 bases agree with TRBD1. CDR1 and CDR2 from the germline V gene are LNHNV and YYDKDF (reference sequence). Trimming cost V 3 bases and J 9 bases; bases outside gene matches: 4. The CDR3 has 13 amino acids. CDR3 in DNA: TGTGCCACCAGCAGGGACAGGGCTGCTGAGCAGTTCTTC. This translates into CATSRDRAAEQFF.

The V call is TRBV27, the J call TRBJ2-4, with TRBD1 identical over 10 bases. The CDR3 runs to 14 residues. The V gene's germline CDR1 is MNHEY and CDR2 SMNVEV (reference sequence). V trimming: 5 bases; J trimming: 9 bases; junction bases outside the gene matches: 7. This CDR3 is CASSPRDRGGIQYF. The CDR3 nucleotides are TGTGCCAGCAGTCCCCGGGACAGGGGCGGCATTCAGTACTTC.

This chain links TRBV6-6 with TRBJ1-2; D gene unclear. Deletions cut 7 bases from V and 8 bases from J, with 11 bases between. The CDR3 spans 11 residues. Germline values: CDR1 MNHNY, CDR2 SVGAGI (reference sequence). The CDR3 bases are TGTGCCAGCAAGGAGGGCGGAGGCTACACCTTC. Protein sequence: CASKEGGGYTF.

The rearrangement links TRBV14 to TRBJ2-7; 8 bases match TRBD1. Looked up from germline, CDR1 is SGHDN and CDR2 is FVKESK. The J segment lost 4 bases and the V segment lost 4 bases, leaving 18 bases of the junction unmatched. The CDR3 runs 18 residues. CDR3 sequence: CASSPPGDGTGNVYEQYF. The DNA for the CDR3 is TGTGCCAGCAGCCCTCCCGGGGATGGGACAGGTAATGTATACGAGCAGTACTTC.

The rearrangement joins TRBV6-5 to TRBJ2-5; maybe TRBD2 (6 bases). Germline V gene lookup returns CDR1 MNHEY and CDR2 SVGAGI. CDR3 length: 13 residues. The germline V and J ends were trimmed by 6 bases and 5 bases, with 13 bases remaining between them. For the CDR3, the DNA is TGTGCCAGCAGGACTAAGGGAGGTGAGACCCAGTACTTC. Its translation: CASRTKGGETQYF.

The chain couples TRBV23-1 to TRBJ2-5; D perhaps matches TRBD1 (6 bases). TRBV23-1 is placed among ORFs of uncertain function. The CDR3 covers 13 residues. The V and J ends lost 4 bases and 4 bases respectively, with 10 bases between them. In nucleotides, the CDR3 is TGCGCCAGCAGTCTCATGGACAGAGAGACCCAGTACTTC. Amino acids: CASSLMDRETQYF.

The rearrangement links TRBV19 to TRBJ2-1; D gene uncertain. Trimming shortened V by 1 base and J by 16 bases, and 23 bases separated the two germline ends. Germline CDR1 is LNHDA and CDR2 is SQIVND (reference sequence). This CDR3 comprises 15 residues. In DNA form, the CDR3 reads TGTGCCAGTAGTATAGTAGCCCTGAACCCCCACACGAAATTCTTC. Protein: CASSIVALNPHTKFF. Supplemented by reference TRBV19 and TRBJ2-1, the full variable domain reads DGGITQSPKYLFRKEGQNVTLSCEQNLNHDAMYWYRQDPGQGLRLIYYSQIVNDFQKGDIAEGYSVSREKKESFPLTVTSAQKNPTAFYLCASSIVALNPHTKFFGPGTRLTVL.

This chain uses TRBV2 with TRBJ2-2; TRBD2 aligns across 13 bases. Trimming cost V 6 bases and J 1 base; bases outside gene matches: 11. Germline CDR1 reads SNHLY; CDR2 reads FYNNEI. The CDR3 consists of 19 residues. In DNA, the CDR3 is TGTGCCAGCAGCTCCTGGACTAGCGGGAGACCTAGGAACACCGGGGAGCTGTTTTTT. It specifies CASSSWTSGRPRNTGELFF.

The J gene is TRBJ2-3, the V gene TRBV19; 9 positions agree with TRBD2. The J segment lost 5 bases and the V segment lost 6 bases, leaving 9 bases of the junction unmatched. This CDR3 comprises 15 residues. In germline, CDR1 is LNHDA, CDR2 SQIVND (reference sequence). CDR3 sequence: CASRRGPLAGDTQYF. As DNA, the CDR3 is TGTGCCAGTAGAAGAGGCCCACTAGCGGGAGATACGCAGTATTTT.

The J gene is TRBJ2-7, the V gene TRBV27; weak D call: TRBD2 (5 bases). V shed 6 bases and J shed 1 base, with 7 bases lying between them. Germline loops: CDR1 MNHEY, CDR2 SMNVEV (reference sequence). This CDR3 comprises 12 residues. The CDR3 DNA reads as TGTGCCAGCAGCCGGGGTTCCTACGAGCAGTACTTC. Translated: CASSRGSYEQYF.

The chain has TRBV20-1 and TRBJ2-5; D is unresolved. Germline CDR1 DFQATT, CDR2 SNEGSKA (reference sequence). The CDR3 extends over 11 amino acids. The V end was cut by 2 bases, the J end by 7 bases, with 8 bases between. The CDR3 coding sequence is TGCAGTGCTAGACCCCCTCGGACCCAGTACTTC. As protein: CSARPPRTQYF.

The chain is built from TRBV11-3 and TRBJ2-1, with D unclear. Trimming shortened V by 1 base and J by 7 bases, and 11 bases separated the two germline ends. CDR1 and CDR2 from the germline V gene are SGHNT and YENEEA. The CDR3 spans 14 residues. CDR3 DNA sequence: TGTGCCAGCAGCTTAGGACGGAGCGAAAATGAGCAGTTCTTC. This encodes CASSLGRSENEQFF.

The chain combines TRBV11-2 with TRBJ2-7, with 11 bases identical to TRBD2. Germline CDR1 reads SGHAT; CDR2 reads FQNNGV. This CDR3 spans 19 amino acids. V lost 1 base, J lost 0 bases, and 11 bases stayed unmatched. The CDR3, as DNA: TGTGCCAGCAGCTTAGGTTTGATAGCGGGAGGGAACTTCTCCTACGAGCAGTACTTC. It codes for CASSLGLIAGGNFSYEQYF.

This chain joins TRBV7-3 and TRBJ2-7; D gene unclear. Looked up from germline, CDR1 is SGHTA and CDR2 is FQGTGA. V was pared by 1 base and J by 2 bases, with 12 bases between. The CDR3 covers 15 residues. The CDR3 reads CASSLIADSPYEQYF. The CDR3 DNA reads as TGTGCCAGCAGCTTAATAGCTGATAGCCCCTACGAGCAGTACTTC. The variable domain in full, with the rest retrieved from reference TRBV7-3 and TRBJ2-7, is GAGVSQTPSNKVTEKGKYVELRCDPISGHTALYWYRQSLGQGPEFLIYFQGTGAADDSGLPNDRFFAVRPEGSVSTLKIQRTERGDSAVYLCASSLIADSPYEQYFGPGTRLTVT.